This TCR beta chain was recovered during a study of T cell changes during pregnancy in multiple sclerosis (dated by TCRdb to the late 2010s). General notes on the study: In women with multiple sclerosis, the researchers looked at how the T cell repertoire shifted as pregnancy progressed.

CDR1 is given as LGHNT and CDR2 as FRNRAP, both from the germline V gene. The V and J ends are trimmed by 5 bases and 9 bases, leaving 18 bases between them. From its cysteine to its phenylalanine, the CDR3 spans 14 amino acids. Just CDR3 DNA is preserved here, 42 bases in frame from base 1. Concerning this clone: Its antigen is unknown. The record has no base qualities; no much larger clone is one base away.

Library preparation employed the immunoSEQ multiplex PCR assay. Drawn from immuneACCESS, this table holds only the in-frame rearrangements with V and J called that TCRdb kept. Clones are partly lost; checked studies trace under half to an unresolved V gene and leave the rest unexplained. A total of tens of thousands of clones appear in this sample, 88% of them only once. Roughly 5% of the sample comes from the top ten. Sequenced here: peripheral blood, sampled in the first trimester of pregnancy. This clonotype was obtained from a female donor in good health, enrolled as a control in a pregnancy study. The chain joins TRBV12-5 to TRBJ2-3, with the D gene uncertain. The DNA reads TGTGCTAGTGGTATAACAAGCGAGCCCAGAACGCAGTATTTT. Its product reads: CASGITSEPRTQYF.